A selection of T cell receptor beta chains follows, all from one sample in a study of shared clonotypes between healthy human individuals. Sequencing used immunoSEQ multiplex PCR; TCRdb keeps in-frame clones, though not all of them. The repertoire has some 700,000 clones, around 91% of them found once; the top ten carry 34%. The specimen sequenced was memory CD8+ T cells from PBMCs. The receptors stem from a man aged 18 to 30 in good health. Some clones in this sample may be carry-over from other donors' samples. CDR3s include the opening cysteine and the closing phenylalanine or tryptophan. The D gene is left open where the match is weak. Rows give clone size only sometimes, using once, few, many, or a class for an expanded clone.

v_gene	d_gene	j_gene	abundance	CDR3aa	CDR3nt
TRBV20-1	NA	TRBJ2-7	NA	CSAPFSYEQYF	TGCAGTGCTCCCTTTTCCTACGAGCAGTACTTC
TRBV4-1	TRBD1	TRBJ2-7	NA	CASSQDRGQGGYEQYF	TGCGCCAGCAGCCAAGATCGGGGACAGGGAGGCTACGAGCAGTACTTC
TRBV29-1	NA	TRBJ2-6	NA	CSVDEGSGANVLTF	TGCAGCGTTGACGAGGGATCTGGGGCCAACGTCCTGACTTTC
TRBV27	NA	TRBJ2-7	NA	CASSLSSSITSYEQYF	TGTGCCAGCAGTTTATCGTCCAGTATCACCTCCTACGAGCAGTACTTC
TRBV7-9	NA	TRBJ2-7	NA	CASSLGQGRGYEQYF	TGTGCCAGCAGCTTAGGCCAGGGTAGAGGGTACGAGCAGTACTTC
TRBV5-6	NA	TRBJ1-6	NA	CASSLAGGFSPLHF	TGTGCCAGCAGCTTGGCCGGGGGATTTTCACCCCTCCACTTT
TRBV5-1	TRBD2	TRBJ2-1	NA	CASSSSGSWVF	TGCGCCAGCAGCTCTAGCGGGAGCTGGGTCTTC
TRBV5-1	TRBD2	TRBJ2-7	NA	CASSLAGEGPYEQYF	TGCGCCAGCAGTTTAGCGGGAGAAGGACCCTACGAGCAGTACTTC
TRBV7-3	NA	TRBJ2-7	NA	CASSAHTGYEQYF	TGTGCCAGCAGCGCTCATACAGGGTACGAGCAGTACTTC
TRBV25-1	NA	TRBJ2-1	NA	CASSDSSYNEQFF	TGTGCCAGCAGTGACTCGTCCTACAATGAGCAGTTCTTC
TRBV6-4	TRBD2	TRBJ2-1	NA	CASSEKLAGYNEQFF	TGTGCCAGCAGTGAAAAACTAGCGGGTTACAATGAGCAGTTCTTC
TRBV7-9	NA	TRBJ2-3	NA	CASSLNTGHTDTQYF	TGTGCCAGCAGCTTAAATACAGGCCACACAGATACGCAGTATTTT
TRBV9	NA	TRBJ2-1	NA	CASSGGDRLTRSYNEQFF	TGTGCCAGCAGCGGTGGGGACCGCTTAACCAGGTCCTACAATGAGCAGTTCTTC
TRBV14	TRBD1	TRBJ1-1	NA	CASSPNRGLMNTEAFF	TGTGCCAGCAGCCCTAACAGGGGGCTGATGAACACTGAAGCTTTCTTT
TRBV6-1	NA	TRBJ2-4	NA	CASSETGRIQYF	TGTGCCAGCAGTGAAACAGGGAGGATTCAGTACTTC
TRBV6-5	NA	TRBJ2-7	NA	CASSYSRGASYEQYF	TGTGCCAGCAGTTACTCCCGGGGGGCCTCTTACGAGCAGTACTTC
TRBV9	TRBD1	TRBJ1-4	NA	CASSVTGATNEKLFF	TGTGCCAGCAGCGTCACAGGGGCAACTAATGAAAAACTGTTTTTT
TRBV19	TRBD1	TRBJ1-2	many	CASSSRTGSAGYTF	TGTGCCAGTAGTTCCCGGACAGGGTCGGCTGGCTACACCTTC
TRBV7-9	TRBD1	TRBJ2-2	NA	CASSHPGQATGELFF	TGTGCCAGCAGCCATCCGGGACAGGCGACCGGGGAGCTGTTTTTT
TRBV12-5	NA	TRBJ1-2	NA	CASGGVINYGYTF	TGTGCTAGTGGCGGGGTGATTAACTATGGCTACACCTTC
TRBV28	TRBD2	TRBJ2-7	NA	CASSFAGGGYEQYF	TGTGCCAGCAGTTTCGCGGGGGGAGGTTACGAGCAGTACTTC
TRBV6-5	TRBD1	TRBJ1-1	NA	CASSYPRQGGTEAFF	TGTGCCAGCAGTTACCCAAGACAGGGGGGCACTGAAGCTTTCTTT
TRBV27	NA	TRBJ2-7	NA	CASSLARAYEQYF	TGTGCCAGCAGTTTAGCCAGGGCCTACGAGCAGTACTTC
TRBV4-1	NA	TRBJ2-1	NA	CASSQVWNGVSYNEQFF	TGCGCCAGCAGCCAAGTCTGGAATGGAGTCTCCTACAATGAGCAGTTCTTC
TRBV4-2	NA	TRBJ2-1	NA	CASSQKPTSNNEQFF	TGTGCCAGCAGCCAAAAGCCTACTAGCAACAATGAGCAGTTCTTC
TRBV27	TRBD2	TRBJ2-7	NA	CASSLPRGGVWEQYF	TGTGCCAGCAGTTTACCCCGCGGGGGGGTTTGGGAGCAGTACTTC
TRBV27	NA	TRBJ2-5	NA	CASSQVWARGETQYF	TGTGCCAGCAGCCAAGTTTGGGCGCGGGGAGAGACCCAGTACTTC
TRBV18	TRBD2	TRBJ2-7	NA	CASSPGRGYEQYF	TGTGCCAGCTCACCAGGGAGGGGCTACGAGCAGTACTTC
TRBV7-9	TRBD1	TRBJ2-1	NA	CASSQTRIQGVSYNEQFF	TGTGCCAGCAGCCAAACGCGTATTCAGGGGGTTTCCTACAATGAGCAGTTCTTC
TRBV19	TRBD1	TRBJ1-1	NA	CASIPPGQWDTEAFF	TGTGCCAGTATCCCTCCGGGACAGTGGGACACTGAAGCTTTCTTT
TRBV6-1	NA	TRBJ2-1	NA	CASRFQGYEQFF	TGTGCCAGCAGATTCCAGGGATATGAGCAGTTCTTC
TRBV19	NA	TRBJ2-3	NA	CASSYGFPDTQYF	TGTGCCAGTAGTTATGGTTTCCCAGATACGCAGTATTTT
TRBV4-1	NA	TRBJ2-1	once	CASSHLGNQNEQFF	TGCGCCAGCAGCCATCTGGGGAACCAAAATGAGCAGTTCTTC
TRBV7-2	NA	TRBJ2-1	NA	CASSLLGGNYNEQFF	TGTGCCAGCAGCTTATTAGGCGGTAACTACAATGAGCAGTTCTTC
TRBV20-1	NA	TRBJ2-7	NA	CRPGRLYEQYF	TGCAGACCGGGACGGTTATACGAGCAGTACTTC
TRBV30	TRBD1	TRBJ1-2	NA	CASDRGLIGRNYGYTF	TGTGCCTCGGACAGGGGACTAATCGGTCGGAACTATGGCTACACCTTC
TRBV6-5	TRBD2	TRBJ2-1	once	CASSWSGRWNEQFF	TGTGCCAGCAGTTGGAGCGGGAGATGGAATGAGCAGTTCTTC
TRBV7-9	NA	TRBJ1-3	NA	CASSLLWTNTIYF	TGTGCCAGCAGCTTATTATGGACGAACACCATATATTTT